This is a list of T cell receptor beta chains from one sample in a study of control samples from healthy donors and cancer patients. The table came from immunoSEQ multiplex PCR; TCRdb's copy has only in-frame clones and leaves some out. The sample includes about 79,000 clones, over 85% seen only once; the top ten take roughly 1.3%. Specimen: PBMCs. These receptors were collected from a woman in her thirties or forties with lung cancer. CDR3s include the opening cysteine and the closing phenylalanine or tryptophan. The D gene is left open where the match is weak. Only part of the rows carry a size: once, few, many, or a class if the clone is expanded.

CDR3 protein	CDR3 DNA	D gene	clone size	V gene	J gene
CASSTGQGYNYGYTF	TGTGCCAGCAGTACGGGACAGGGGTATAACTATGGCTACACCTTC	TRBD1	NA	TRBV6-5	TRBJ1-2
CASRNSGFNSPLHF	TGTGCCAGCAGGAATTCAGGGTTCAACTCACCCCTCCACTTT	NA	NA	TRBV11-2	TRBJ1-6
CAWRTGQGMDEQYF	TGTGCCTGGAGGACAGGACAGGGAATGGACGAGCAGTACTTC	TRBD1	NA	TRBV30	TRBJ2-7
CASSVPTGTANNEKLFF	TGTGCCAGCAGTGTACCCACCGGGACAGCGAATAATGAAAAACTGTTTTTT	TRBD1	NA	TRBV25-1	TRBJ1-4
CASSITGYQNNEQFF	TGTGCCAGTAGTATAACAGGGTATCAGAACAATGAGCAGTTCTTC	NA	NA	TRBV19	TRBJ2-1
CASSARDRSYEQYF	TGTGCCAGCAGCGCCCGGGACAGAAGCTACGAGCAGTACTTC	TRBD1	NA	TRBV9	TRBJ2-7
CASSFGGDTDTQYF	TGTGCCAGCAGCTTTGGGGGGGACACAGATACGCAGTATTTT	TRBD2	NA	TRBV7-8	TRBJ2-3
CASSTSVGPTWTNEKLFF	TGTGCCAGCTCTACCAGTGTCGGACCTACATGGACTAATGAAAAACTGTTTTTT	NA	NA	TRBV18	TRBJ1-4
CASGQGAYNEQFF	TGTGCCAGCGGACAGGGGGCTTACAATGAGCAGTTCTTC	TRBD1	NA	TRBV3-1/TRBV3-2	TRBJ2-1
CASTPWEGNTEAFF	TGTGCCAGCACCCCATGGGAGGGGAACACTGAAGCTTTCTTT	NA	once	TRBV9	TRBJ1-1
CASSIKWEMNTEAFF	TGTGCCAGTAGTATCAAGTGGGAAATGAACACTGAAGCTTTCTTT	NA	NA	TRBV19	TRBJ1-1
CASSTWTGTGNSPLHF	TGTGCCAGTAGTACCTGGACAGGGACGGGTAATTCACCCCTCCACTTT	TRBD1	NA	TRBV19	TRBJ1-6
CASSAWGEPGNTIYF	TGTGCCAGCAGCGCCTGGGGGGAACCTGGAAACACCATATATTTT	NA	NA	TRBV9	TRBJ1-3
CASSQDLRLAFF	TGCGCCAGCAGCCAAGATCTCAGGCTAGCTTTCTTT	NA	NA	TRBV4-1	TRBJ1-1
CASSNGGLSTEAFF	TGTGCCAGCAGCAATGGAGGGTTGAGCACTGAAGCTTTCTTT	NA	NA	TRBV6-6	TRBJ1-1
CASSFGQGVHEAFF	TGTGCCAGCAGCTTCGGACAGGGGGTTCATGAAGCTTTCTTT	TRBD1	NA	TRBV7-9	TRBJ1-1
CASSVQGSSDSPLHF	TGTGCCAGCAGCGTACAGGGGTCTTCGGATTCACCCCTCCACTTT	TRBD1	NA	TRBV7-6	TRBJ1-6
CASSPGTAGYGYTF	TGTGCCAGCAGCCCCGGGACAGCGGGTTATGGCTACACCTTC	TRBD1	NA	TRBV7-9	TRBJ1-2
CASSLSSPGQGNEQYF	TGTGCCAGCAGCTTATCAAGTCCGGGACAGGGGAACGAGCAGTACTTC	TRBD1	NA	TRBV7-6	TRBJ2-7
CASSSVREFWDEQFF	TGTGCCAGCAGCTCTGTCAGGGAGTTCTGGGATGAGCAGTTCTTC	NA	NA	TRBV28	TRBJ2-1
CASSSRDFQDTQYF	TGCGCCAGCAGCTCCCGGGACTTTCAAGATACCCAGTACTTC	NA	NA	TRBV5-1	TRBJ2-5
CASSAWTGNTEAFF	TGTGCCAGCAGCGCCTGGACGGGAAACACTGAAGCTTTCTTT	NA	NA	TRBV7-9	TRBJ1-1
CASSYSGGGGSQETQYF	TGTGCCAGCAGCTACTCAGGGGGAGGAGGAAGTCAGGAGACCCAGTACTTC	NA	NA	TRBV5-6	TRBJ2-5
CASIAVEGEQYF	TGCGCCAGCATAGCGGTGGAGGGCGAGCAGTACTTC	NA	NA	TRBV5-1	TRBJ2-7
CASSLGQFYGYTF	TGTGCCAGCAGTTTAGGACAGTTCTATGGCTACACCTTC	NA	once	TRBV27	TRBJ1-2
CASSARTFFTDTQYF	TGTGCCAGCAGCGCGAGGACTTTCTTCACAGATACGCAGTATTTT	NA	NA	TRBV9	TRBJ2-3
CATSDSAGPVNTEAFF	TGTGCCACCAGTGATTCTGCAGGGCCTGTGAACACTGAAGCTTTCTTT	NA	NA	TRBV24-1	TRBJ1-1
CASSRDSTEAFF	TGTGCCAGCAGCCGGGACAGTACTGAAGCTTTCTTT	TRBD1	NA	TRBV5-4	TRBJ1-1